This TCR beta chain was identified in a study of T cells in Graves' hyperthyroidism and ophthalmopathy (dated by TCRdb to between 2017 and 2020). A note on the overall study: Peripheral blood samples were taken at initial diagnosis, before any treatment was given. Prospective prediction of ophthalmopathy was tested in an independent validation cohort consisting of some 19 hyperthyroidism patients and 15 or so patients who later progressed to ophthalmopathy. In addition, the study compared T-cell repertoires in thyroid tissue and in blood from six Graves' hyperthyroidism patients. TCR V-J signatures able to tell the groups apart were searched for in a discovery cohort of 90 to 100 patients, of whom around 42 had Graves' ophthalmopathy and some 60 had stable Graves' hyperthyroidism. For training and testing, the 100 or so patients in the discovery cohort were randomly divided in a 7:3 ratio. TCR Vbeta CDR3 sequencing of around 130 peripheral blood samples (approximately 44 ophthalmopathy, about 80 hyperthyroidism and about 17 progressor patients) is reported in the paper. After sampling, hyperthyroidism patients received methimazole starting at 30 mg daily, and ophthalmopathy patients received high-dose intravenous methylprednisolone. The paper's findings and limits, for the study overall: During validation, the model predicted progression to ophthalmopathy a median of approximately 6.5 months ahead of onset, with 70.59% sensitivity and more than 72% specificity. No statistical method was used to set the sample size in advance, and investigators knew the group allocation. A 13 V-J signature model separated ophthalmopathy from stable hyperthyroidism, with roughly 88% sensitivity and approximately 81% specificity in cross-validation and 80%/75% in testing. Most expanded thyroid clonotypes (frequency above 0.001) were also detected in blood, suggesting blood repertoires may reflect thyroid immune responses.

CDR1 and CDR2 are drawn from the germline V gene (reference sequence): LNHNV, YYDKDF. The junction carries 6 bases between V and J, which are trimmed by 0 bases and 9 bases respectively. From the cysteine through the phenylalanine, the CDR3 covers 12 amino acids. Only CDR3 DNA remains: 36 bases, in frame from the first base. Moderately to severely active disease, a Clinical Activity Score of at least 3, a NOSPECS grade of at least 4, and a duration under 3 months were present in ophthalmopathy patients. Exclusion was applied to patients with uncontrolled infections, other autoimmune diseases, pregnancy or lactation. Diagnoses were established on the basis of clinical symptoms, serum thyroxine and TRAb, thyroid ultrasound, and orbital computed tomography. PBMCs were isolated from approximately 10 ml of fresh peripheral blood by Ficoll-Paque density gradient centrifugation. Total RNA was extracted using Trizol reagent, and RNA quality was assessed on an Agilent 2100 Bioanalyzer.

About this clonotype: Its antigen remains unidentified. It has no much larger one-base neighbor in the sample; base qualities were not kept.

The TCR beta CDR3 regions were amplified from the RNA transcripts. The first round of RT-PCR for the TCR CDR3 was performed with the HTBI primer set and the Qiagen OneStep RT-PCR kit. A second multiplex PCR round built the libraries, followed by size selection and purification. Sequencing of the libraries was done on an Illumina HiSeq2000 using paired-end 100 bp reads. The authors processed their data as follows. Raw data were processed with SOAPnuke, discarding reads with adapters, uncalled bases, mean Phred below 15, or no exact constant-primer or identifier match. High-quality paired reads were merged using COPE v1.2.5, and each unique nucleotide sequence was defined as a clonotype. MiTCR v1.1 was used to align the clonotypes against IMGT TRBV, TRBD and TRBJ reference segments. Analysis was restricted to V-J combinations with a frequency above 0.0001, which covered roughly 99% of repertoires. A TCS score was defined as the ratio between F50 (clonal expansion) and ExV (chaos), using BLOSUM62-based TCRdist between CDR3 peptides within each V-J. Welch's t-statistics and random forest reduced roughly 540 V-J features to fewer than 15, which were used in a naive Bayes classifier (R e1071). Starting from the raw public reads, TCRdb applied fastp trimming at Q25, assembled clones with MiXCR and retained in-frame beta chains. Rows with one shared CDR3 protein collapse into an entry with the most common genes and DNA. None of the V and J calls come from the authors' own analysis; TCRdb made them. This sample is represented by about 380,000 distinct CDR3 sequences; about a fifth of them were singletons. The ten biggest clones cover 35% to 50% of the sample.

Sequencing was done on a sample of blood. This TCR was recovered from a young man with Graves' ophthalmopathy. This receptor chain uses TRBV15 and TRBJ2-1; the D gene cannot be resolved reliably. In nucleotide form, the sequence is TGTGCCACCAGCAGAGATCGGTTTGAGCAGTTCTTC. The translation is CATSRDRFEQFF.